This TCR beta chain was sequenced for a study of T cells in Graves' hyperthyroidism and ophthalmopathy. For the study at large: Peripheral blood was taken when the disease was first diagnosed, before any treatment began.

Overall study results and limits: By a 13 V-J model, ophthalmopathy was set apart from stable hyperthyroidism.

A NOSPECS grade of at least 4, a Clinical Activity Score of at least 3 and duration under 3 months were recorded in ophthalmopathy patients. The diagnostic basis comprised clinical symptoms, serum thyroxine and TRAb, thyroid ultrasound and orbital computed tomography. Of note for this clonotype: Its antigen is still unknown.

Template material for amplifying TCR beta CDR3 regions consisted of RNA transcripts. HTBI primers were the set used in a first-round RT-PCR of the TCR CDR3. MiXCR, run by TCRdb on the multiplex PCR reads, gives a single entry per CDR3 protein. The table shows under 350,000 distinct CDR3 sequences, with 12% to 15% occurring only once. The TCR sequence derives from a woman aged 40 to 50 with Graves' ophthalmopathy. Sequencing used blood.

CDR3 sequence reads: CSAQQRGGRGEQFF. Written as DNA, the CDR3 is TGCAGTGCTCAACAGCGGGGGGGCAGGGGCGAGCAGTTCTTC. The V and J genes are TRBV20-1 and TRBJ2-1; 10 nucleotides agree with TRBD2. The CDR3 loop spans 14 amino acids. V trimming: 5 bases; J trimming: 10 bases; junction bases outside the gene matches: 11. Per the germline V gene, CDR1 is DFQATT and CDR2 is SNEGSKA (reference sequence).